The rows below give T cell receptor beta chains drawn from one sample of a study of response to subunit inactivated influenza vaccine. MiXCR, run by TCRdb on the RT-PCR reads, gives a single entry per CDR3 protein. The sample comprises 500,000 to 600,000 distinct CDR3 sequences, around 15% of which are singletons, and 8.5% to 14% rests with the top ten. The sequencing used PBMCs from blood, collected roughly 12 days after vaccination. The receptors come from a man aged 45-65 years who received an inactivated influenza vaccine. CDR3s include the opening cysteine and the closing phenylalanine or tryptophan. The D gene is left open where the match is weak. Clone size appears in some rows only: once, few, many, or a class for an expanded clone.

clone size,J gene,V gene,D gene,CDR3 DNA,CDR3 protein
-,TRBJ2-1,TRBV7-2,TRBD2,TGTGCCAGCAGCTTAAGGCGGGAGGGCGCTGAGCAGTTCTTC,CASSLRREGAEQFF
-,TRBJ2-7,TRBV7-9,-,TGTGCCAGCAGCTTCGGGGCCCTTACCTACGAGCAGTACTTC,CASSFGALTYEQYF
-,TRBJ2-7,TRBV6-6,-,TGTGCCAGCAGTTTGGCTAGCGCGGACGAGCAGTACTTC,CASSLASADEQYF
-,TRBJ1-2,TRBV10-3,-,TGTGCCATCGGGAGCATTGTGGATGGCTACACCTTC,CAIGSIVDGYTF
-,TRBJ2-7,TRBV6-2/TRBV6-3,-,TGTGCCAGCAGTTACGGCCAAGCCCACGAGCAGTACTTC,CASSYGQAHEQYF
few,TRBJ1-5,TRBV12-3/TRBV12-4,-,TGTGCCAGCAGTCTCGGGGACATCAATCAGCCCCAGCATTTT,CASSLGDINQPQHF
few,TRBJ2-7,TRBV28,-,TGTGCCAGTTTGGGGGAGGCCCCTGGTGAGCAGTACTTC,CASLGEAPGEQYF
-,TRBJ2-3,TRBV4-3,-,TGCGCCAGCAGCATACAAAGCACAGATACGCAGTATTTT,CASSIQSTDTQYF
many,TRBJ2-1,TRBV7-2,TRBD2,TGTGCCAGCAGCGGGGGGACTAGCGGTTACAATGAGCAGTTCTTC,CASSGGTSGYNEQFF
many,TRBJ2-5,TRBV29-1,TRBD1,TGCAGCGTTGAAAGTCGGGACAGGGAGACCCAGTACTTC,CSVESRDRETQYF
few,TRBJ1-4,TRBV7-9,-,TGTGCCAGCAGCTTAAACACAGCAACTAATGAAAAACTGTTTTTT,CASSLNTATNEKLFF
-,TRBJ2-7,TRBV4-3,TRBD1,TGCGCCAGCAGCCAGGGCGGGACAGGGGAATACGAGCAGTACTTC,CASSQGGTGEYEQYF
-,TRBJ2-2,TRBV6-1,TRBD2,TGTGCCAGCAGCATAGGGACTAGCGGTTACACCGGGGAGCTGTTTTTT,CASSIGTSGYTGELFF
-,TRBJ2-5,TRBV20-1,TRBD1,TGCAGTGCCCCAGACAGGGGATCAGTGGGGTTCCAAGAGACCCAGTACTTC,CSAPDRGSVGFQETQYF
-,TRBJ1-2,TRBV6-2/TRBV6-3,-,TGTGCCAGCAGTTTGTCCGTTTATGGCTACACCTTC,CASSLSVYGYTF
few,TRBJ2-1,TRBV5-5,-,TGTGCCAGCAGCTTGGACCCAAACTCCTACAATGAGCAGTTCTTC,CASSLDPNSYNEQFF
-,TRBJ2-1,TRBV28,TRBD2,TGTGCCAGCAGTTCTCTAGCGGGAGGGCCCTCATACAATGAGCAGTTCTTC,CASSSLAGGPSYNEQFF
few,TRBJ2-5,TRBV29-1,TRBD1,TGCAGCGTAGGGGGGGGACAGGGGGAGACCCAGTACTTC,CSVGGGQGETQYF
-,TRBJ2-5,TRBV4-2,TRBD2,TGTGCCAGCAGACTAGCGGGGGAGGAGACCCAGTACTTC,CASRLAGEETQYF
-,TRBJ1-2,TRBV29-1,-,TGCAGCGTTGGGACTCGGGACCAAGCCCTCCAGGGCTACACCTTC,CSVGTRDQALQGYTF
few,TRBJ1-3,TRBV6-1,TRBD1,TGTGCCAGCAGTGTCACCCCGGGACAGGGGGCAACTGGAAACACCATATATTTT,CASSVTPGQGATGNTIYF
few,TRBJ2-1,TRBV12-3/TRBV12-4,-,TGTGCCAGCAGTTTTTTTGGGACCGACAATGAGCAGTTCTTC,CASSFFGTDNEQFF
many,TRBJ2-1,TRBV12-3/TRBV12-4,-,TGTGCCAGCAGGGAACTACTAGGGTCCTACAATGAGCAGTTCTTC,CASRELLGSYNEQFF
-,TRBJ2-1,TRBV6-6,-,TGTGCCAGCAGTTATATCCGAAATGAGCAGTTCTTC,CASSYIRNEQFF
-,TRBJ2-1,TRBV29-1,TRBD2,TGCAGCGTTGATGCCCGGACTAGCGGGGGGGGTGAGCAGTTCTTC,CSVDARTSGGGEQFF
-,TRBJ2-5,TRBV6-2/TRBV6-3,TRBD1,TGTGCCAGCAGTCGCGACAGGGGGGCGAAGACCCAGTACTTC,CASSRDRGAKTQYF
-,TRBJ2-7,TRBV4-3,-,TGCGCCAGCAGCCAAGAGATCGCCGACCGGCGACCCTACGAGCAGTACTTC,CASSQEIADRRPYEQYF
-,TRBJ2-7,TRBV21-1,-,TGTGCCAGCAGCAAGGGTAGGGGATCCTTCGAGCAGTACTTC,CASSKGRGSFEQYF
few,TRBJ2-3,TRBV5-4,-,TGTGCCAGCTACCACGCTGATACGCAGTATTTT,CASYHADTQYF
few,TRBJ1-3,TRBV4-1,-,TGCGCCAGCAGCGACCGTTGGTCTGGAAACACCATATATTTT,CASSDRWSGNTIYF
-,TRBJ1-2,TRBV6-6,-,TGTGCCATCCTTGGGGGCTATGGCTACACCTTC,CAILGGYGYTF
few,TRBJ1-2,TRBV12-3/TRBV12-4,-,TGTGCCAGCAGTTCCCAGAACTATGGCTACACCTTC,CASSSQNYGYTF
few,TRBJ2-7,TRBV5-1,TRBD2,TGCGCCAGCAGCTTGGGCGGGAGATCTGGCGAGCAGTACTTC,CASSLGGRSGEQYF
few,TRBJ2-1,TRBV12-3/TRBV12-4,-,TGTGCCAGCAGTTCGGGGTTCAATGAGCAGTTCTTC,CASSSGFNEQFF
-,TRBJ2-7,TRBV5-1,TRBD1,TGCGCCAGCAGCTTAGGCAGGGGGAACGACGAGCAGTACTTC,CASSLGRGNDEQYF
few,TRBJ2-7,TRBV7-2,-,TGTGCCAGCAGCTTAGAAGGACGGAGAGGGCAGTACTTC,CASSLEGRRGQYF
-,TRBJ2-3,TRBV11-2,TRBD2,TGTGCCAGCAGCTTCCTCCCGACTAGCGGGAGGTCAGCAGATACGCAGTATTTT,CASSFLPTSGRSADTQYF
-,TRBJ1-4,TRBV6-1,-,TGTGCCAGCAATGGGAACTCGAATGAAAAACTGTTTTTT,CASNGNSNEKLFF
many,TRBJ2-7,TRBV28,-,TGTGCCAGCAGTTTATTCGGCGAGCAGTACTTC,CASSLFGEQYF
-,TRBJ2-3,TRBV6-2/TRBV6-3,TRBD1,TGTGCCAGCAGCCCCAGAGACAGGGGGCGAACAGATACGCAGTATTTT,CASSPRDRGRTDTQYF
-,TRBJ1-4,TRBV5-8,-,TGTGCCAGCAGCTTGGCCGTGGGAAATGAAAAACTGTTTTTT,CASSLAVGNEKLFF
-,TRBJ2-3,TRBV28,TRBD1,TGTGCCAGCAGTGGGACAGGGGGCTTCACAGATACGCAGTATTTT,CASSGTGGFTDTQYF
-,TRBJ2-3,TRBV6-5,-,TGTGCCAGCAGTTACTCCCTTGGTACAGCTAGCACAGATACGCAGTATTTT,CASSYSLGTASTDTQYF
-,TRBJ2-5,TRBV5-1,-,TGCGCCAGCAGCTTACTGCAGGGGAATTCCCAAGAGACCCAGTACTTC,CASSLLQGNSQETQYF
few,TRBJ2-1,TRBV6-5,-,TGTGCCAGCAGTTACGCCCTAGCAGGCCTGAATGAGCAGTTCTTC,CASSYALAGLNEQFF
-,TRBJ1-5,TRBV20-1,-,TGCAGTGCTAGTACAGGTCCCACACAGCCCCAGCATTTT,CSASTGPTQPQHF
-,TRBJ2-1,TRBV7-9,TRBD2,TGTGCCAGCAGCTTTTTGGATAGCGGGGCTTACAGTGAGCAGTTCTTC,CASSFLDSGAYSEQFF
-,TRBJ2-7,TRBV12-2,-,TGTGCAAGTCGCTTAGTCGCTTTGCTTGGCAGAAGCTACGAGCAGTACTTC,CASRLVALLGRSYEQYF
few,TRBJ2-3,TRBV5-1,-,TGCGCCAGCAACAAGGGGGGGGGCACAGATACGCAGTATTTT,CASNKGGGTDTQYF
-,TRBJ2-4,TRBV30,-,TGTGCCTGGAGTAGGGTGAAAAACATTCAGTACTTC,CAWSRVKNIQYF
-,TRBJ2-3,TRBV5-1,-,TGCGCCAGCAGCTTTGGTGGGGGCCCCTCTGGCACAGATACGCAGTATTTT,CASSFGGGPSGTDTQYF
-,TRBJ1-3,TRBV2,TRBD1,TGTGCCAGCAGTCGCGGGACAGCGAATTCTGGAAACACCATATATTTT,CASSRGTANSGNTIYF
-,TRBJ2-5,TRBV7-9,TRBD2,TGTGCCAGCAGCTTAGTAGGGCGGGGGAAAGAGACCCAGTACTTC,CASSLVGRGKETQYF
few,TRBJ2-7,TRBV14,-,TGTGCCAGCAGCCAAAACCAGGGAGTTCAGCAGTACTTC,CASSQNQGVQQYF
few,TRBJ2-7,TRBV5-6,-,TGTGCCAGCAGCCCTACAGGGCTAACCTACGAGCAGTACTTC,CASSPTGLTYEQYF